The rows below give T cell receptor beta chains drawn from one sample of a study of long-term antiretroviral therapy in people with HIV. This table comes from immunoSEQ multiplex PCR, and its TCRdb copy is limited to in-frame clones, with some not included. The sample records 15,000 to 20,000 clones, 81% being singletons. This specimen consisted of unsorted PBMCs, obtained 0.3 years before starting antiretroviral therapy. Source of these receptors: a man aged 50 to 60 with HIV. Both conserved end residues are part of each CDR3. Fields, in order: D gene, CDR3 length, V gene, J gene, clone size, CDR3 DNA, CDR3 protein. A D gene is named only where the DNA matches it firmly. Only part of the rows carry a size: once, few, many, or a class if the clone is expanded.

.	11	TRBV28	TRBJ1-1	once	TGTGCCAGCAGTTGGTATACTGAAGCTTTCTTT	CASSWYTEAFF
TRBD1	14	TRBV7-9	TRBJ1-1	few	TGTGCCAGCACACAGGGGGCTCGAAACACTGAAGCTTTCTTT	CASTQGARNTEAFF
TRBD2	18	TRBV4-3	TRBJ2-7	.	TGCGCCAGCAGCCGAGCCCTTACCGGGACTAGCGGGGCGGGCGAGCAGTACTTC	CASSRALTGTSGAGEQYF
.	14	TRBV12-5	TRBJ2-7	.	TGTGCTAGTGGCCTGGGGCAGGCGACCTACGAGCAGTACTTC	CASGLGQATYEQYF
.	16	TRBV6-5	TRBJ2-4	.	TGTGCCAGCAGTTACTCAGGGGCATCAGCCAAAAACATTCAGTACTTC	CASSYSGASAKNIQYF
TRBD1	13	TRBV6-5	TRBJ1-2	.	TGTGCCAGCAGACCGACAGGGGGCTATGGCTACACCTTC	CASRPTGGYGYTF
TRBD2	19	TRBV7-6	TRBJ2-2	.	TGTGCCAGCAGCTTCTCTCTTAGGACTAGCGGGAGTTTCACCGGGGAGCTGTTTTTT	CASSFSLRTSGSFTGELFF
TRBD2	18	TRBV7-8	TRBJ2-1	.	TGTGCCAGCAGCTTCCGACTAGCGGGTAAGGGGGCCTACAATGAGCAGTTCTTC	CASSFRLAGKGAYNEQFF
.	15	TRBV14	TRBJ1-4	.	TGTGCCAGCAGCCAAGCGTTGGGAACTAATGAAAAACTGTTTTTT	CASSQALGTNEKLFF
TRBD1	15	TRBV6-5	TRBJ1-3	.	TGTGCCAGCAGAATAGGGACAGACTCTGGAAACACCATATATTTT	CASRIGTDSGNTIYF
.	13	TRBV18	TRBJ1-1	.	TGTGCCAGCTCACCATCGGCGAACACTGAAGCTTTCTTT	CASSPSANTEAFF
TRBD1	13	TRBV29-1	TRBJ1-1	.	TGCAGCGCAGAGACAGGGGGTGACACTGAAGCTTTCTTT	CSAETGGDTEAFF
TRBD2	18	TRBV27	TRBJ2-3	.	TGTGCCAGCAGTCCTGGACTAGCGGGAGGCCTTTTCACAGATACGCAGTATTTT	CASSPGLAGGLFTDTQYF
TRBD2	16	TRBV7-2	TRBJ2-1	.	TGTGCCAGCAGCCCCCTAGCGGGAGGGTCCTACAATGAGCAGTTCTTC	CASSPLAGGSYNEQFF
.	20	TRBV4-3	TRBJ2-1	.	TGCGCCAGCAGCCAAGAGGCAACCTCCAGGGCCCGCTATCAGGACAATGAGCAGTTCTTC	CASSQEATSRARYQDNEQFF
TRBD1	14	TRBV28	TRBJ1-4	.	TGTGCCAGCTGTACCGGGACAGGGAATGAAAAACTGTTTTTT	CASCTGTGNEKLFF
.	13	TRBV27	TRBJ2-7	.	TGTGCCAGCAGTTTAGGGAGGAACTACGAGCAGTACTTC	CASSLGRNYEQYF
.	15	TRBV15	TRBJ1-1	few	TGTGCCACCAGCATGTACGGCGGCTCCGCAGGGGAAGCTTTCTTT	CATSMYGGSAGEAFF
.	13	TRBV29-1	TRBJ1-2	.	TGCAGCGTTGTAGCGGACGGCGACTATGGCTACACCTTC	CSVVADGDYGYTF
.	16	TRBV9	TRBJ1-3	.	TGTGCCAGCAGCGTATCCCGTGAGGGGTCTGGAAACACCATATATTTT	CASSVSREGSGNTIYF
TRBD1	15	TRBV15	TRBJ1-1	.	TGTGCCACCAGCTCCGAACAGGGGCTGGGCACTGAAGCTTTCTTT	CATSSEQGLGTEAFF
TRBD1	14	TRBV6-6	TRBJ2-7	.	TGTGCCAGCAGTTACCGACAGGGGGCCTACGAGCAGTACTTC	CASSYRQGAYEQYF
.	13	TRBV6-5	TRBJ2-1	.	TGTGCCAGCAGCCGTACGGATGGGAATGAGCAGTTCTTC	CASSRTDGNEQFF
.	15	TRBV6-1	TRBJ2-7	once	TGTGCCAGCAGCCCCCGGGGGACAGCCACCTACGAGCAGTACTTC	CASSPRGTATYEQYF
TRBD1	14	TRBV5-1	TRBJ2-7	.	TGCGCCAGCAGCCTGGGACAGGAAGGTTACGAGCAGTACTTC	CASSLGQEGYEQYF
.	14	TRBV7-6	TRBJ1-5	.	TGTGCCAGCAGCTTACGCGGTGGCGATCAGCCCCAGCATTTT	CASSLRGGDQPQHF
TRBD1	16	TRBV16	TRBJ1-5	.	TGTGCCAGCAGCGCTTCCGGGACAGGGTTTAATCAGCCCCAGCATTTT	CASSASGTGFNQPQHF
TRBD2	17	TRBV4-1	TRBJ2-7	.	TGCGCCAGCAGCCAATACGCACCCGGGGAGGGAGCCTACGAGCAGTACTTC	CASSQYAPGEGAYEQYF
.	15	TRBV5-1	TRBJ2-5	.	TGCGCCAGCAGTTCCAATACAGGGAATCAAGAGACCCAGTACTTC	CASSSNTGNQETQYF
TRBD1	17	TRBV19	TRBJ2-7	once	TGTGCCAGTAGTACCTACAGGGGAGCTAATGTGGGACACGAGCAGTACTTC	CASSTYRGANVGHEQYF
.	15	TRBV5-1	TRBJ1-3	.	TGCGCCAGCAGCTTGGACGTCTTGGGTGGAAACACCATATATTTT	CASSLDVLGGNTIYF
TRBD1	14	TRBV10-3	TRBJ2-2	.	TGTGCCATCGGAGGACAGGGTACGGCCGGGGAGCTGTTTTTT	CAIGGQGTAGELFF
TRBD1	15	TRBV28	TRBJ1-5	once	TGTGCCAGCAGTTCCATCGGACAGGGGGAACAGCCCCAGCATTTT	CASSSIGQGEQPQHF
TRBD1	13	TRBV2	TRBJ1-4	.	TGTGCCAGCGAGACAGGGGGAGAGGAAAAACTGTTTTTT	CASETGGEEKLFF
.	13	TRBV11-2	TRBJ1-5	.	TGTGCCAGCAGCTTAACGAGTGGGCAGCCCCAGCATTTT	CASSLTSGQPQHF
TRBD2	17	TRBV11-3	TRBJ2-2	.	TGTGCCAGCAGCGGGTCGAGAGCGGGAGTAGGCACCGGGGAGCTGTTTTTT	CASSGSRAGVGTGELFF
TRBD2	15	TRBV6-5	TRBJ2-1	.	TGTGCCAGCAGCTTAGCGGGGTCGAACCAGCATGAGCAGTTCTTC	CASSLAGSNQHEQFF
TRBD1	15	TRBV6-1	TRBJ1-6	few	TGTGCCAGCAGTGGGGAGGAGACAGGGGTTTCACCCCTCCACTTT	CASSGEETGVSPLHF
TRBD2	14	TRBV6-5	TRBJ2-2	.	TGTGCCAGCAGTAGCGGGAGGGAGACCGGGGAGCTGTTTTTT	CASSSGRETGELFF
TRBD2	17	TRBV14	TRBJ2-1	.	TGTGCCAGCAGCCAAGATCAGACTAGCGGGGGTCGGAATGAGCAGTTCTTC	CASSQDQTSGGRNEQFF
.	15	TRBV13	TRBJ1-1	few	TGTGCCAGCAGCTACGACAGGCTAGTGAACACTGAAGCTTTCTTT	CASSYDRLVNTEAFF
.	15	TRBV5-5	TRBJ2-7	once	TGTGCCAGCAGCTTGGTGACAGGCCGCACCTACGAGCAGTACTTC	CASSLVTGRTYEQYF
.	10	TRBV28	TRBJ2-1	.	TGTGCCAGCGGAGGGTCTGAGCAGTTCTTC	CASGGSEQFF
.	17	TRBV2	TRBJ1-2	.	TGTGCCAGCAGTCCTTTACTCGTCAGGGGATCTAACTATGGCTACACCTTC	CASSPLLVRGSNYGYTF
.	12	TRBV18	TRBJ1-1	.	TGTGCCAGCTCACTAATGAACACTGAAGCTTTCTTT	CASSLMNTEAFF